Presented here are 5 T cell receptor beta chains from one specimen sequenced in a study of cytotoxic CD8 clonotypes in ibrutinib-treated CLL. The protocol was immunoSEQ multiplex PCR, while the TCRdb copy is restricted to in-frame clones and leaves out a portion. Here the sample spans nearly 50,000 clones, roughly three fifths being singletons. Material: PBMCs, obtained after 24 months of ibrutinib treatment. The receptors were sampled from a human donor with chronic lymphocytic leukemia.

The V and J genes are TRBV27 and TRBJ2-7; D may be TRBD2 (5 bases). The germline gives CDR1 MNHEY, CDR2 SMNVEV (reference sequence). The length of the CDR3 is 15 residues. The ends were cut back, 5 bases at V and 0 bases at J, with 14 bases in the middle. CDR3 region: CASSILRESSYEQYF. As DNA, the CDR3 is TGTGCCAGCAGTATCCTCCGGGAATCCTCCTACGAGCAGTACTTC.

V gene TRBV29-1 combines with J gene TRBJ2-1; 14 bases are a match to TRBD2. This CDR3 is built from 15 residues. The J segment lost 10 bases and the V segment lost 4 bases, leaving 9 bases of the junction unmatched. Germline CDR1 SQVTM, CDR2 ANQGSEA. CDR3 protein: CSVVVGTSGGGEQFF. The CDR3 DNA follows: TGCAGCGTTGTGGTCGGGACTAGCGGGGGAGGGGAGCAGTTCTTC.

The chain recombines TRBV6-5 with TRBJ1-1, with 7 nucleotides matching TRBD1. V trimming: 6 bases; J trimming: 0 bases; junction bases outside the gene matches: 7. Germline CDR1 and CDR2: MNHEY and SVGAGI. This CDR3 has 15 amino acids. Here the CDR3 reads CASRATGQLNTEAFF. The CDR3 nucleotides read TGTGCCAGCAGGGCGACGGGACAGCTGAACACTGAAGCTTTCTTT.

The CDR3 spells CASSLQGAYTEAFF. DNA of the CDR3: TGTGCCAGCAGCTTACAGGGGGCATACACTGAAGCTTTCTTT. The chain links TRBV2 to TRBJ1-1, with 9 nucleotides matching TRBD1. CDR3 length: 14 amino acids. CDR1 is SNHLY, CDR2 FYNNEI, per germline. V dropped 6 bases and J dropped 3; count of bases not matched to a gene: 5.

For the CDR3, the DNA is TGTGCCAGCAGCCAGCAGAAGAACACTGAAGCTTTCTTT. This sequence encodes CASSQQKNTEAFF. This rearrangement joins TRBV6-5 to TRBJ1-1, with D uncertain. The V and J ends lost 6 bases and 1 base respectively, with 9 bases between them. This CDR3 is 13 amino acids long. The germline gives CDR1 MNHEY, CDR2 SVGAGI.